The next 14 T cell receptor beta chains were all read from a single sample in a study of blood T cell repertoires in COVID-19. Using immunoSEQ multiplex PCR, the repertoire was profiled, and TCRdb retains in-frame clones only, with some absent. The top ten hold approximately 1.4% of the sample, which has 160,000 or so clones, roughly 89% seen once. Material for sequencing was peripheral blood. The receptor source for this set is a woman between 50 and 59 years old with acute or convalescent COVID-19.

The rearrangement links TRBV18 to TRBJ1-5; D unclear. Per germline, CDR1 KGHSH and CDR2 LQKENI. Trimming shortened V by 2 bases and J by 11 bases, and 19 bases separated the two germline ends. The CDR3 extends over 15 amino acids. This chain's CDR3 is CASSPDSTASTSQHF. In DNA, the CDR3 is TGTGCCAGCTCACCAGATTCGACGGCTAGCACGTCCCAGCATTTT.

This rearrangement joins TRBV6-5 to TRBJ2-2; D possibly corresponds to TRBD2 (6 bases). Germline values: CDR1 MNHEY, CDR2 SVGAGI. V shed 8 bases and J shed 4 bases, with 17 bases lying between them. The CDR3 covers 15 residues. The CDR3 loop is CASQRPGDSTGELFF. DNA for the CDR3: TGTGCCAGCCAAAGACCTGGGGACTCCACCGGGGAGCTGTTTTTT.

The V and J genes are TRBV2 and TRBJ1-2, with D possibly matching TRBD1 (6 bases). Per the germline V gene, CDR1 is SNHLY and CDR2 is FYNNEI. The CDR3 totals 14 residues. Trimming stripped 4 bases from V and 6 bases from J, with 15 bases between. The CDR3 DNA is TGTGCCAGCAGTGGGGAGGGGGAGATCAATGGCTACACCTTC. Translating it yields CASSGEGEINGYTF. Complete variable domain (other parts from reference TRBV2 and TRBJ1-2): EPEVTQTPSHQVTQMGQEVILRCVPISNHLYFYWYRQILGQKVEFLVSFYNNEISEKSEIFDDQFSVERPDGSNFTLKIRSTKLEDSAMYFCASSGEGEINGYTFGSGTRLTVV.

The chain uses TRBV25-1 and TRBJ1-1; D ambiguous. The CDR3 is made up of 12 amino acids. Germline values: CDR1 MGHDK, CDR2 SYGVNS. The V end lost 3 bases, the J end lost 1 base, and 3 bases lay between the germline ends. The CDR3: CASSDRNTEAFF. In nucleotides, the CDR3 is TGTGCCAGCAGTGACAGGAACACTGAAGCTTTCTTT.

This clone was seen once. This sequence joins TRBV18 and TRBJ2-1; tentatively, D is TRBD1 (5 bases). The CDR3 contains 15 residues. V was shortened by 3 bases and J by 4 bases, with 13 bases between the two germline ends. Germline V gene lookup returns CDR1 KGHSH and CDR2 LQKENI. The CDR3 loop is CASSPLSKGYNEQFF. DNA of the CDR3: TGTGCCAGCTCACCCCTCAGTAAGGGGTACAATGAGCAGTTCTTC.

This chain joins TRBV6-5 and TRBJ2-7; 12 nucleotides agree with TRBD1. CDR1 is MNHEY and CDR2 is SVGAGI in the germline V gene. The CDR3 loop spans 16 amino acids. V lost 0 bases and J lost 6; bases outside the gene matches: 6. The CDR3 loop is CASSYSAGQGAVEQYF. CDR3 sequence (DNA): TGTGCCAGCAGTTACTCTGCGGGACAGGGGGCCGTCGAGCAGTACTTC.

The J gene is TRBJ1-5, the V gene TRBV2, with a weak D call TRBD1 (6 bases). This CDR3 comprises 15 residues. V was cut by 4 bases and J by 2 bases, with 12 bases left in between. The germline CDR1 and CDR2 sequences are SNHLY and FYNNEI. The CDR3 here is CASSVVRGGNQPQHF. CDR3 DNA sequence: TGTGCCAGCAGTGTTGTCAGGGGAGGCAATCAGCCCCAGCATTTT.

The chain has TRBV21-1 and TRBJ1-3; TRBD1 is taken as the D call from the table, unchecked against the DNA. TRBV21-1 is listed as a pseudogene. This CDR3 has 16 amino acids. CDR3 protein: CASSKSGGKKGNTIYF. The CDR3, as DNA: TGTGCCAGCAGCAAATCAGGGGGAAAGAAAGGAAACACCATATATTTT.

The chain carries TRBV18 and TRBJ2-5, with TRBD2 identical over 8 bases. The V and J ends lost 4 bases and 5 bases, in that order; junction bases with no gene match: 9. CDR3 size: 15 residues. CDR1 is KGHSH, CDR2 LQKENI, per germline. This chain's CDR3 is CASSLAVLAGETQYF. The CDR3 coding sequence is TGTGCCAGCTCACTAGCGGTTCTAGCGGGCGAGACCCAGTACTTC.

The V gene is TRBV19, the J gene TRBJ2-1; 12 positions agree with TRBD2. CDR3 length equals 15 residues. Germline V gene data show CDR1 as LNHDA and CDR2 as SQIVND (reference sequence). Unmatched junction bases numbered 8, after V lost 4 bases and J lost 10 bases. For the CDR3, the DNA is TGTGCCAGTAGTACACTAGCGGGGGGTAGGGGCGAGCAGTTCTTC. It encodes CASSTLAGGRGEQFF.

This chain links TRBV21-1 with TRBJ2-3; TRBD1, the D gene given by the table, was not confirmed from the DNA. TRBV21-1 is listed as a pseudogene. CDR3 length: 15 amino acids. This chain's CDR3 is CASSKEETGADTQYF. CDR3 sequence (DNA): TGTGCCAGCAGCAAAGAGGAGACAGGGGCAGATACGCAGTATTTT.

A word on this clone: As the CDR3 is not closed by the conserved phenylalanine or tryptophan, this likely results from a read error. The limits of the CDR3 on the DNA are not certain, so only TCRdb's listed CDR3 is given. This chain links TRBV12-3 or TRBV12-4 with TRBJ1-1; no check of the table's D call, TRBD1, against the DNA was made. The CDR3 length equals 9 residues, ends included. The CDR3 reads CASSRGHLS.

The rearrangement joins TRBV11-3 to TRBJ1-1; 8 bases match TRBD1. Germline CDR1 SGHNT, CDR2 YENEEA. V trimming: 4 bases; J trimming: 1 base; junction bases outside the gene matches: 5. The CDR3 covers 15 residues. The CDR3 coding sequence is TGTGCCAGCAGCTCCCCGGGACAGGCGAACACTGAAGCTTTCTTT. Encoded protein: CASSSPGQANTEAFF.

The rearrangement uses TRBV7-3 and TRBJ2-2; 7 bases are shared with TRBD2. The CDR3 length is 16 residues. Unmatched junction bases numbered 11, after V lost 5 bases and J lost 5 bases. The germline V gene has CDR1 SGHTA and CDR2 FQGTGA. CDR3 sequence (DNA): TGTGCCAGCAGCCCCCCGGGGCTGCGGGGGACCGGGGAGCTGTTTTTT. Protein sequence: CASSPPGLRGTGELFF. Drawing the rest from reference TRBV7-3 and TRBJ2-2, the complete variable domain is GAGVSQTPSNKVTEKGKYVELRCDPISGHTALYWYRQSLGQGPEFLIYFQGTGAADDSGLPNDRFFAVRPEGSVSTLKIQRTERGDSAVYLCASSPPGLRGTGELFFGEGSRLTVL.